Each of the 30 T cell receptor beta chains below was sequenced from the same sample in a study of T cell repertoires in cytomegalovirus infection. Their specific antigens are unknown. TCRdb itself ran the reads through MiXCR, one entry per CDR3 protein. The sample has 200,000 to 250,000 distinct CDR3 sequences, around two fifths seen once. Material: CD8+ T cells from cultured PBMCs, obtained from culture after CMV antigen stimulation. These receptors originate from a human donor in good health (CMV status not recorded). Some clones in this sample may be carry-over from other donors' samples.

The rearrangement links TRBV5-6 to TRBJ2-1, with 9 bases matching TRBD1. The CDR3 extends over 15 amino acids. V lost 4 bases to trimming and J lost 6 bases; unmatched junction nucleotides: 8. Germline V lookup: CDR1 SGHDT, CDR2 YYEEEE. This chain's CDR3 is CASSNGQGIRNEQFF. CDR3 bases: TGTGCCAGCAGCAACGGACAGGGGATCCGCAATGAGCAGTTCTTC.

This chain uses TRBV6-2 or TRBV6-3 with TRBJ1-1; D is possibly TRBD1 (5 bases). Trimming removed 6 bases from V and 1 base from J, with 12 bases in between. The CDR3 contains 14 residues. Per the germline V gene, CDR1 is MNHEY and CDR2 is SVGEGT. Here the CDR3 DNA reads TGTGCCAGCAGACCCCTGGGGGGGAACACTGAAGCTTTCTTT. Its translation: CASRPLGGNTEAFF.

The V call is TRBV13, the J call TRBJ2-1, with 7 bases lining up with TRBD2. Germline CDR1 PRHDT, CDR2 FYEKMQ (reference sequence). This CDR3 region has 13 residues. V shed 4 bases and J 7 bases; nucleotides not matched to a gene: 4. As DNA, the CDR3 is TGTGCCAGCAGCTCGGGACTAAGGAATGAGCAGTTCTTC. It yields the protein CASSSGLRNEQFF.

The chain recombines TRBV19 with TRBJ1-5; D is perhaps TRBD1 (5 bases). The V gene lost 6 bases and the J gene lost 0 bases, with 12 bases spanning the gap. The CDR3 runs 15 residues. Germline V gene lookup returns CDR1 LNHDA and CDR2 SQIVND (reference sequence). This CDR3 is CASRPRDNSNQPQHF. The DNA of the CDR3 is TGTGCCAGTAGGCCCAGGGATAATAGCAATCAGCCCCAGCATTTT.

The rearrangement links TRBV7-6 to TRBJ1-2; a weak D match, TRBD1 (5 bases). Germline CDR1 SGHVS, CDR2 FNYEAQ. The V end lost 4 bases, the J end lost 7 bases, and 10 bases lay between the germline ends. This CDR3 is 12 amino acids long. The chain's CDR3 is CASSSGQGGYTF. CDR3 DNA: TGTGCCAGCAGCTCCGGACAAGGTGGCTACACCTTC.

The rearrangement links TRBV19 to TRBJ2-3; a possible D gene is TRBD1 (5 bases). Germline values: CDR1 LNHDA, CDR2 SQIVND (reference sequence). The CDR3 length is 16 residues. With 3 bases removed from V and 3 bases from J, the gap between germline ends came to 16 bases. In DNA, the CDR3 is TGTGCCAGTAGTATCACTGGCAGGGAACGGACAGATACGCAGTATTTT. The encoded protein is CASSITGRERTDTQYF.

This clonotype occurred a few times. The genes are TRBV7-3 and TRBJ2-2; 11 bases fit TRBD2. Trimming took 5 bases from V and 3 from J; bases not matched to a gene: 5. Looked up from germline, CDR1 is SGHTA and CDR2 is FQGTGA. There are 16 residues in the CDR3. The CDR3 reads CASSPLAGGDTGELFF. CDR3 nucleotides: TGTGCCAGCAGCCCCTTAGCGGGAGGGGACACCGGGGAGCTGTTTTTT.

The chain carries TRBV6-5 and TRBJ2-7, with 9 bases fitting TRBD1. The CDR3 loop spans 15 amino acids. Looked up from germline, CDR1 is MNHEY and CDR2 is SVGAGI. V gave up 0 bases and J gave up 4 bases; unmatched junction bases: 4. The CDR3 sequence is CASSYSGTGMYEQYF. As DNA, the CDR3 is TGTGCCAGCAGTTACTCCGGGACAGGGATGTACGAGCAGTACTTC.

This clonotype was seen a few times. This chain connects TRBV28 to TRBJ2-7; weak D call: TRBD2 (7 bases). This CDR3 region has 16 residues. Per the germline V gene, CDR1 is MDHEN and CDR2 is SYDVKM. Trimming removed 4 bases from V and 4 bases from J, with 20 bases in between. This CDR3 is CASSSPSEGGGYEQYF. The CDR3 region has the DNA TGTGCCAGCAGTTCGCCTTCCGAGGGAGGGGGATACGAGCAGTACTTC.

The rearrangement uses TRBV6-2 or TRBV6-3 and TRBJ2-6; D is possibly TRBD1 (5 bases). V lost 6 bases and J 12 bases, leaving 15 bases between the germline ends. The CDR3 extends over 13 amino acids. Per the germline V gene, CDR1 is MNHEY and CDR2 is SVGEGT. The CDR3 loop is CASSQRQPFVLTF. In DNA form, the CDR3 reads TGTGCCAGCAGCCAACGACAGCCATTCGTCCTGACTTTC.

Only a few counts were recorded for this clonotype. This CDR3 reads CASSLSLRGGRYEQYF. The DNA of the CDR3 is TGTGCCAGCAGTTTATCCCTACGAGGGGGCAGGTACGAGCAGTACTTC. This rearrangement joins TRBV12-3 or TRBV12-4 to TRBJ2-7; 7 nucleotides line up with TRBD1. This CDR3 has 16 amino acids. V lost 2 bases and J lost 4; bases outside the gene matches: 11.

This clonotype came up a few times. The chain recombines TRBV7-9 with TRBJ1-1, with D possibly matching TRBD1 (5 bases). The germline V gene encodes CDR1 SEHNR and CDR2 FQNEAQ (reference sequence). This CDR3 spans 11 amino acids. V was shortened by 7 bases and J by 7 bases, with 10 bases between the two germline ends. As DNA, the CDR3 is TGTGCCAGCACACCGGGGGTTGAAGCTTTCTTT. It translates to CASTPGVEAFF.

This clonotype was counted only a few times. The chain combines TRBV7-2 with TRBJ2-7; D uncertain. The germline CDR1 and CDR2 sequences are SGHTA and FQGNSA. Trimming took 5 bases from V and 6 from J, leaving 8 bases between them. This CDR3 has 11 amino acids. The DNA for the CDR3 is TGTGCCAGCAGCCCCGGAGCCGAGCAGTACTTC. Protein: CASSPGAEQYF.

The genes are TRBV27 and TRBJ2-5; no reliable D call. CDR1 is MNHEY and CDR2 is SMNVEV in the germline V gene (reference sequence). The CDR3 loop spans 13 amino acids. The V end lost 5 bases, the J end lost 5 bases, and 12 bases lay between the germline ends. The CDR3 sequence: CASSLVVGETQYF. The CDR3 region has the DNA TGTGCCAGCAGTCTAGTAGTAGGCGAGACCCAGTACTTC.

This clonotype occurred a few times. This chain joins TRBV11-2 and TRBJ1-4; no definite D call. Between the trimmed V and J ends, which lost 0 bases and 8 bases, there was a span of 10 bases. This CDR3 spans 14 amino acids. Germline CDR1 reads SGHAT; CDR2 reads FQNNGV. CDR3 region: CASSLEVLGEKLFF. The CDR3 region has the DNA TGTGCCAGCAGCTTAGAGGTCCTTGGGGAAAAACTGTTTTTT.

V gene TRBV7-9 combines with J gene TRBJ1-5; TRBD1 is a possible D gene (5 bases). The germline gives CDR1 SEHNR, CDR2 FQNEAQ (reference sequence). The V and J ends lost 0 bases and 3 bases respectively, with 9 bases between them. This CDR3 contains 15 residues. DNA for the CDR3: TGTGCCAGCAGCTTAGCAGGGACCCACAATCAGCCCCAGCATTTT. Protein product: CASSLAGTHNQPQHF.

CDR3 nucleotide sequence: TGTGCCAGCTCTGTGGGCCAGGCGACACAAGAGACCCAGTACTTC. As protein: CASSVGQATQETQYF. The J gene is TRBJ2-5, the V gene TRBV6-5; D uncertain. Trimming pared 8 bases from V and 2 bases from J, leaving 18 bases between. Germline-derived CDR1 and CDR2 are MNHEY and SVGAGI. This CDR3 is built from 15 residues.

This clonotype was seen only a few times. J is TRBJ2-1 and V is TRBV6-1; 7 bases map to TRBD2. Germline V gene sequence: CDR1 MNHNS, CDR2 SASEGT. V shed 2 bases, J shed 0 bases, and the junction held 10 bases outside the gene matches. The CDR3 covers 18 residues. The CDR3 sequence is CASSERGGGGYSYNEQFF. The CDR3 DNA sequence: TGTGCCAGCAGTGAACGAGGTGGCGGGGGATACTCCTACAATGAGCAGTTCTTC.

V and J are TRBV28 and TRBJ1-6; no reliable D call. There are 15 residues in the CDR3. Germline CDR1 reads MDHEN; CDR2 reads SYDVKM. The V and J ends lost 7 bases and 0 bases respectively, with 10 bases between them. The CDR3 loop is CASNFAGSYNSPLHF. CDR3 sequence (DNA): TGTGCCAGCAACTTTGCCGGCTCCTATAATTCACCCCTCCACTTT.

This clonotype turned up a few times. The V call is TRBV2, the J call TRBJ2-1; 7 nucleotides line up with TRBD1. Per the germline V gene, CDR1 is SNHLY and CDR2 is FYNNEI. V dropped 7 bases and J dropped 6; count of bases not matched to a gene: 3. This CDR3 is built from 12 residues. The CDR3 spells CASKTGSNEQFF. The CDR3 coding sequence is TGTGCCAGCAAGACAGGGAGCAATGAGCAGTTCTTC.

There are a few counts of this clonotype. V usage is TRBV6-1 and J usage is TRBJ2-3; D is ambiguous. V dropped 6 bases and J dropped 2 bases, with 12 bases sitting between them. Germline lookup yields CDR1 MNHNS and CDR2 SASEGT. The CDR3 extends over 14 amino acids. CDR3 nucleotide sequence: TGTGCCAGCAGAATCACAGAGAACACAGATACGCAGTATTTT. It is translated as CASRITENTDTQYF.

This clonotype occurred a few times. The chain links TRBV27 to TRBJ2-5, with 8 bases lining up with TRBD2. V trimming: 8 bases; J trimming: 5 bases; junction bases outside the gene matches: 13. The germline gives CDR1 MNHEY, CDR2 SMNVEV (reference sequence). The CDR3 totals 15 residues. The CDR3 DNA reads as TGTGCCAGCCTGGCCAGGAGCGGGAGAGGTGAGACCCAGTACTTC. This sequence encodes CASLARSGRGETQYF.

The chain joins TRBV20-1 to TRBJ1-2; tentative D call: TRBD1 (6 bases). The V and J ends lost 6 bases and 4 bases respectively, with 24 bases between them. This CDR3 is 16 amino acids long. The germline gives CDR1 DFQATT, CDR2 SNEGSKA (reference sequence). CDR3 sequence: CSAPSGGAGETYGYTF. The CDR3 coding sequence is TGCAGTGCCCCCTCCGGAGGGGCAGGGGAGACCTATGGCTACACCTTC.

This clonotype was counted only a few times. The chain carries TRBV7-6 and TRBJ2-3; 9 bases map to TRBD1. Germline loops: CDR1 SGHVS, CDR2 FNYEAQ. V lost 5 bases and J lost 3; bases outside the gene matches: 12. The length of the CDR3 is 17 residues. Written as DNA, the CDR3 is TGTGCCAGCAGCCCGCGTTCCGGGACAGGGTCGACAGATACGCAGTATTTT. Translating it yields CASSPRSGTGSTDTQYF.

In its sample, this clonotype ranks as hyperexpanded. This chain uses TRBV2 with TRBJ1-2, with D possibly TRBD1 on 6 matching bases. The CDR3 is 15 residues long. Trimming pared 7 bases from V and 8 bases from J, leaving 23 bases between. CDR1 is SNHLY, CDR2 FYNNEI, per germline. The CDR3 loop is CASKDSLSPWGGYTF. In DNA form, the CDR3 reads TGTGCCAGCAAGGACAGCCTCTCCCCCTGGGGAGGCTACACCTTC.

This sequence joins TRBV7-4 and TRBJ1-1; D unresolved. CDR3 size: 17 residues. From germline, CDR1 is SGHVT and CDR2 SQSDAQ. V was shortened by 1 base and J by 0 bases, with 15 bases between the two germline ends. DNA for the CDR3: TGTGCCAGCAGCTTAGATCCCGGCCGTCCGATGAACACTGAAGCTTTCTTT. Translation: CASSLDPGRPMNTEAFF.

This clonotype was observed a handful of times. The rearrangement joins TRBV7-2 to TRBJ1-1; a weak D match, TRBD1 (6 bases). V was shortened by 6 bases and J by 6 bases, with 14 bases between the two germline ends. The CDR3 covers 13 residues. Germline values: CDR1 SGHTA, CDR2 FQGNSA. In DNA form, the CDR3 reads TGTGCCAGCAGACCCCGGGGGGGCGCTGAAGCTTTCTTT. It encodes CASRPRGGAEAFF.

V gene TRBV7-6 combines with J gene TRBJ1-1; D gene unclear. V was clipped by 4 bases and J by 1 base, with 10 bases between them. The length of the CDR3 is 14 residues. Per germline, CDR1 SGHVS and CDR2 FNYEAQ. The CDR3 protein is CASSSIRTNTEAFF. CDR3 nucleotides: TGTGCCAGCAGCTCCATTAGAACGAACACTGAAGCTTTCTTT. Together with reference TRBV7-6 and TRBJ1-1, the CDR3 gives the full variable domain: GAGVSQSPRYKVTKRGQDVALRCDPISGHVSLYWYRQALGQGPEFLTYFNYEAQQDKSGLPNDRFSAERPEGSISTLTIQRTEQRDSAMYRCASSSIRTNTEAFFGQGTRLTVV.

This chain uses TRBV30 with TRBJ1-2; 9 nucleotides align to TRBD1. Per the germline V gene, CDR1 is GTSNPN and CDR2 is SVGIG (reference sequence). The V segment lost 7 bases and the J segment 1 base; nucleotides outside the gene matches: 1. This CDR3 is built from 12 residues. Written as DNA, the CDR3 is TGTGCCTCGGACAGGGGTAACTATGGCTACACCTTC. Encoded protein: CASDRGNYGYTF.

The gene calls are TRBV15 and TRBJ1-5; tentative D call: TRBD1 (6 bases). Germline values: CDR1 LNHNV, CDR2 YYDKDF (reference sequence). Trimming removed 0 bases from V and 6 bases from J, with 21 bases in between. The CDR3 length is 18 residues. DNA for the CDR3: TGTGCCACCAGCAGAGAAGAAACAGGTCCGACAGGTAGTCAGCCCCAGCATTTT. Residues: CATSREETGPTGSQPQHF.